This T cell receptor beta chain stems from a study of T cells after yellow fever vaccination. TCRdb recomputed calls from the 5' RACE reads with MiXCR, one row per CDR3 protein. Of a few hundred thousand distinct CDR3 sequences detected, about 10% appear once; the ten largest clones hold around 3.3%. In this sample, this clonotype turned up a few times. Its antigen is unknown. Study-level findings and limits: A small share of clonotypes appeared in both CD4 and CD8 compartments.

The germline V gene has CDR1 DFQATT and CDR2 SNEGSKA (reference sequence). Unmatched junction bases numbered 5, after V lost 5 bases and J lost 7 bases. The CDR3 spans 12 residues. Here the sequenced sample was CD4+ T cells sorted from PBMCs, taken 5 days after the yellow fever booster vaccination. The receptor comes from a man between 18 and 35 years old who received the YFV17D yellow fever vaccine. The chain employs TRBV20-1 and TRBJ1-2, with TRBD1 identical over 9 bases. This CDR3 is CSAWDRVVGYTF. In nucleotides, the CDR3 is TGCAGTGCTTGGGACAGGGTAGTTGGCTACACCTTC.